Each of the 8 T cell receptor beta chains below was sequenced from the same sample in a study of T cell responses to AZD1222 COVID-19 vaccine. The method was immunoSEQ multiplex PCR; TCRdb's version includes in-frame clones alone and lacks a portion of them. The sample contains some 99,000 clones, 70% to 90% of which appear only once. This sample comprised peripheral blood, obtained on day 0 of AZD1222 vaccination. The receptors shown here come from an adult in good health.

V and J are TRBV2 and TRBJ1-6, with 7 nucleotides matching TRBD1. V shed 7 bases, J shed 6 bases, and the junction held 3 bases outside the gene matches. The CDR3 is made up of 13 amino acids. Germline-derived CDR1 and CDR2 are SNHLY and FYNNEI. In DNA form, the CDR3 reads TGTGCCAGCATAGGACAGGTTAATTCACCCCTCCACTTT. Its protein is CASIGQVNSPLHF. Filled out from reference TRBV2 and TRBJ1-6, the complete variable domain reads EPEVTQTPSHQVTQMGQEVILRCVPISNHLYFYWYRQILGQKVEFLVSFYNNEISEKSEIFDDQFSVERPDGSNFTLKIRSTKLEDSAMYFCASIGQVNSPLHFGNGTRLTVT.

The rearrangement links TRBV27 to TRBJ1-1, with D possibly being TRBD1 (5 bases). Germline V CDR1 and CDR2: MNHEY, SMNVEV (reference sequence). The germline V and J ends were trimmed by 0 bases and 3 bases, with 5 bases remaining between them. The CDR3 has 13 amino acids. This CDR3 reads CASSLSGDTEAFF. The CDR3 nucleotides are TGTGCCAGCAGTTTATCAGGGGACACTGAAGCTTTCTTT.

The genes are TRBV9 and TRBJ1-6; D may be TRBD1 (5 bases). This CDR3 region has 14 residues. V lost 0 bases to trimming and J lost 9 bases, with 10 bases between them. The germline CDR1 and CDR2 sequences are SGDLS and YYNGEE. The CDR3 region is CASSVAGGGSPLHF. As DNA, the CDR3 is TGTGCCAGCAGCGTAGCGGGGGGTGGTTCACCCCTCCACTTT.

V and J are TRBV14 and TRBJ2-1; no reliable D call. Germline V CDR1 and CDR2: SGHDN, FVKESK. V lost 1 base to trimming and J lost 9 bases, with 7 bases between them. This CDR3 spans 12 amino acids. Written as DNA, the CDR3 is TGTGCCAGCAGCCAAGTTTCTCGTGAGCAGTTCTTC. The encoded protein is CASSQVSREQFF.

In its sample, this clone was seen once. The chain employs TRBV7-3 and TRBJ2-3; D remains ambiguous. The germline V and J ends were trimmed by 2 bases and 2 bases, with 14 bases remaining between them. Germline V lookup: CDR1 SGHTA, CDR2 FQGTGA. The CDR3 is 16 residues long. CDR3 protein: CASSLGNSRYTDTQYF. The DNA of the CDR3 is TGTGCCAGCAGCTTAGGAAATAGCAGGTACACAGATACGCAGTATTTT.

The CDR3 region is CASSASSGGGNQPQHF. As DNA, the CDR3 is TGTGCCAGCAGTGCCTCTTCGGGGGGCGGCAATCAGCCCCAGCATTTT. The V and J genes are TRBV6-1 and TRBJ1-5; the D gene is possibly TRBD1 (6 bases). From germline, CDR1 is MNHNS and CDR2 SASEGT. The ends were cut back, 4 bases at V and 2 bases at J, with 15 bases in the middle. The CDR3 has 16 residues.

The chain combines TRBV19 with TRBJ1-1; a possible D gene is TRBD1 (6 bases). The CDR3 has 17 amino acids. Germline CDR1 is LNHDA and CDR2 is SQIVND (reference sequence). V shed 0 bases and J shed 2 bases, with 16 bases lying between them. CDR3 sequence (DNA): TGTGCCAGTAGTATAGATCGTGTGCAGGGGTTAAACACTGAAGCTTTCTTT. Its translation: CASSIDRVQGLNTEAFF.

This clone was picked up one time. This sequence joins TRBV7-9 and TRBJ1-4; D is perhaps TRBD1 (6 bases). The germline V and J ends were trimmed by 5 bases and 2 bases, with 12 bases remaining between them. The CDR3 length is 15 residues. The germline V gene has CDR1 SEHNR and CDR2 FQNEAQ (reference sequence). CDR3 residues: CASSQTGGTNEKLFF. The CDR3 coding sequence is TGTGCCAGCAGCCAGACAGGTGGGACTAATGAAAAACTGTTTTTT. Based on the CDR3 plus reference TRBV7-9 and TRBJ1-4, the full variable domain is DTGVSQNPRHKITKRGQNVTFRCDPISEHNRLYWYRQTLGQGPEFLTYFQNEAQLEKSRLLSDRFSAERPKGSFSTLEIQRTEQGDSAMYLCASSQTGGTNEKLFFGSGTQLSVL.